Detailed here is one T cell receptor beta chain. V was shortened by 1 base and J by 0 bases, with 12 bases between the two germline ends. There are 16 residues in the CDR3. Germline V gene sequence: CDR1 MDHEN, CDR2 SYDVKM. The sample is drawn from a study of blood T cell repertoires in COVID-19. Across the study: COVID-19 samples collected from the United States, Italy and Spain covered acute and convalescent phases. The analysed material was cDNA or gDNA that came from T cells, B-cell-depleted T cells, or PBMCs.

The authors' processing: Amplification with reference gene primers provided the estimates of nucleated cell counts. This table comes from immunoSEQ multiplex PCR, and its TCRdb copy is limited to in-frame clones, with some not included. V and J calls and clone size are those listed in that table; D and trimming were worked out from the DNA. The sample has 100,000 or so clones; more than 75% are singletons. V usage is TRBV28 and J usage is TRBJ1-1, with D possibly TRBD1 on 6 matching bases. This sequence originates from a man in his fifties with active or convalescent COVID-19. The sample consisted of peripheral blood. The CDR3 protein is CASSLFSGQMNTEAFF. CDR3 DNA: TGTGCCAGCAGTTTATTCTCCGGACAGATGAACACTGAAGCTTTCTTT.